This TCR beta chain was recovered during a study of technical replicates of blood from a few donors. Clones were sequenced by immunoSEQ multiplex PCR, and TCRdb holds only the in-frame ones, with some missing. Among 55,000 to 75,000 clones listed, roughly 86% were seen once. V lost 7 bases and J lost 3; bases outside the gene matches: 6. The germline CDR1 and CDR2 sequences are SGHRS and YFSETQ. The length of the CDR3 is 14 residues. The chain is built from TRBV5-1 and TRBJ2-1, with TRBD2 identical over 8 bases. Sequencing was carried out using PBMCs. The TCR sequence derives from a human donor in good health. Some clones in this sample may be carry-over from other donors' samples. The CDR3 DNA reads as TGCGCCAGCGGGCGGGAGGCCTTCTACAATGAGCAGTTCTTC. Translation gives CASGREAFYNEQFF.